What follows are 19 T cell receptor beta chains derived from one specimen sequenced in a study of cytomegalovirus exposure and HLA in healthy donors. The PCR employed 60 Vbeta primers together with 13 Jbeta primers. The method was immunoSEQ multiplex PCR; TCRdb's version includes in-frame clones alone and lacks a portion of them. The profile shows about 140,000 clones, more than 60% of them singletons. Sequencing was carried out using PBMCs. These TCRs come from a man aged 18-30 years in good health and CMV-seropositive.

This sequence joins TRBV7-9 and TRBJ2-1; tentatively, D is TRBD1 (6 bases). This CDR3 has 17 amino acids. Germline V CDR1 and CDR2: SEHNR, FQNEAQ (reference sequence). The ends were cut back, 0 bases at V and 4 bases at J, with 16 bases in the middle. The CDR3 DNA reads TGTGCCAGCAGCTTAGCGGGGGCTTCTATGGGGTACAATGAGCAGTTCTTC. It codes for CASSLAGASMGYNEQFF.

Regarding this clone: The same CDR3 arises from other DNA sequences in this sample as well. V and J are TRBV5-1 and TRBJ2-7, with 9 bases aligning to TRBD2. CDR1 SGHRS and CDR2 YFSETQ come from the germline V gene. Losses at the gene ends were 1 base for V and 2 bases for J; bases not matched to a gene: 1. The CDR3 length is 14 residues. CDR3 nucleotides: TGCGCCAGCAGCTTGCTAGCGGGAACCTACGAGCAGTACTTC. Its translation is CASSLLAGTYEQYF.

The chain employs TRBV5-6 and TRBJ2-1; 8 positions match TRBD2. Germline V CDR1 and CDR2: SGHDT, YYEEEE. This CDR3 spans 15 amino acids. With 2 bases clipped from V and 6 bases from J, the junction kept 7 bases outside the gene matches. The CDR3 sequence is CASSFLAGGSNEQFF. The CDR3 DNA follows: TGTGCCAGCAGCTTCCTGGCGGGAGGTAGCAATGAGCAGTTCTTC. Supplemented by reference TRBV5-6 and TRBJ2-1, the full variable domain reads DAGVTQSPTHLIKTRGQQVTLRCSPKSGHDTVSWYQQALGQGPQFIFQYYEEEERQRGNFPDRFSGHQFPNYSSELNVNALLLGDSALYLCASSFLAGGSNEQFFGPGTRLTVL.

The chain couples TRBV28 to TRBJ1-4; D unresolved. V lost 3 bases, J lost 12 bases, and 11 bases lay in between. This CDR3 has 12 residues. Germline lookup yields CDR1 MDHEN and CDR2 SYDVKM. As DNA, the CDR3 is TGTGCCAGCAGTTTCAGAGACAAGGAACTGTTTTTT. It is translated as CASSFRDKELFF.

This clone was seen a handful of times. The genes are TRBV18 and TRBJ1-2; 8 bases are a match to TRBD1. This CDR3 is 18 amino acids long. J gave up 3 bases and V 2 bases, and 14 bases lay outside the gene matches. The germline V gene encodes CDR1 KGHSH and CDR2 LQKENI. CDR3 protein: CASSPVLSPGTGDYGYTF. The DNA for the CDR3 is TGTGCCAGCTCACCAGTTTTGTCCCCCGGGACAGGAGACTATGGCTACACCTTC. Full variable domain (missing parts from reference TRBV18 and TRBJ1-2): NAGVMQNPRHLVRRRGQEARLRCSPMKGHSHVYWYRQLPEEGLKFMVYLQKENIIDESGMPKERFSAEFPKEGPSILRIQQVVRGDSAAYFCASSPVLSPGTGDYGYTFGSGTRLTVV.

V usage is TRBV15 and J usage is TRBJ1-2; D unresolved. Germline CDR1 reads LNHNV; CDR2 reads YYDKDF (reference sequence). This CDR3 region has 16 residues. V shed 0 bases and J shed 7 bases, with 18 bases lying between them. CDR3 bases: TGTGCCACCAGCAGAGACATTCGGGGAGGTTTGGGTGGCTACACCTTC. This sequence encodes CATSRDIRGGLGGYTF. The complete variable domain, with remaining parts taken from reference TRBV15 and TRBJ1-2, reads DAMVIQNPRYQVTQFGKPVTLSCSQTLNHNVMYWYQQKSSQAPKLLFHYYDKDFNNEADTPDNFQSRRPNTSFCFLDIRSPGLGDTAMYLCATSRDIRGGLGGYTFGSGTRLTVV.

The sample holds many counts of this clone. The chain carries TRBV27 and TRBJ1-1; D uncertain. The CDR3 contains 14 residues. In germline, CDR1 is MNHEY, CDR2 SMNVEV (reference sequence). Trimming removed 0 bases from V and 1 base from J, with 6 bases in between. Here the CDR3 reads CASSLSARNTEAFF. The CDR3, as DNA: TGTGCCAGCAGTTTATCCGCGAGGAACACTGAAGCTTTCTTT.

The gene calls are TRBV19 and TRBJ2-2; 14 bases line up with TRBD2. V was clipped by 3 bases and J by 2 bases; unmatched bases: 2. The CDR3 has 17 residues. CDR1 is LNHDA, CDR2 SQIVND, per germline (reference sequence). The CDR3 is CASSIGLAGGNTGELFF. Written as DNA, the CDR3 is TGTGCCAGTAGTATCGGACTAGCGGGAGGTAACACCGGGGAGCTGTTTTTT.

The chain recombines TRBV19 with TRBJ1-6, with D unclear. Trimming pared 5 bases from V and 15 bases from J, leaving 17 bases between. Per germline, CDR1 LNHDA and CDR2 SQIVND (reference sequence). This CDR3 region has 13 residues. CDR3 DNA: TGTGCCAGTAGTCCCTATCCGAGCCTAAACCTCCACTTT. This gives the protein CASSPYPSLNLHF. Together with reference TRBV19 and TRBJ1-6, the CDR3 gives the full variable domain: DGGITQSPKYLFRKEGQNVTLSCEQNLNHDAMYWYRQDPGQGLRLIYYSQIVNDFQKGDIAEGYSVSREKKESFPLTVTSAQKNPTAFYLCASSPYPSLNLHFGNGTRLTVT.

The V gene is TRBV5-1, the J gene TRBJ2-7, with D perhaps TRBD2 (6 bases). This CDR3 comprises 14 residues. The germline V gene encodes CDR1 SGHRS and CDR2 YFSETQ. V gave up 4 bases and J gave up 2 bases, with 13 bases separating them. The CDR3 nucleotides are TGCGCCAGCAGCCCCGGGGGAGGTCCCTACGAGCAGTACTTC. It translates to CASSPGGGPYEQYF.

This clone has just one count. This chain links TRBV7-2 with TRBJ2-1; a weak D match, TRBD2 (6 bases). Trimming left V 4 bases short and J 7 bases short, with 11 bases between. Per germline, CDR1 SGHTA and CDR2 FQGNSA. This CDR3 has 13 amino acids. The CDR3 sequence is CASSSGLHNEQFF. In DNA form, the CDR3 reads TGTGCCAGCAGCTCGGGACTCCATAATGAGCAGTTCTTC. Combining the CDR3 with reference TRBV7-2 and TRBJ2-1 gives the whole variable domain GAGVSQSPSNKVTEKGKDVELRCDPISGHTALYWYRQSLGQGLEFLIYFQGNSAPDKSGLPSDRFSAERTGGSVSTLTIQRTQQEDSAVYLCASSSGLHNEQFFGPGTRLTVL.

The genes are TRBV7-8 and TRBJ2-1; the match to TRBD2 covers 8 bases. V shed 5 bases, J shed 6 bases, and the junction held 9 bases outside the gene matches. This CDR3 comprises 15 residues. Germline V gene data show CDR1 as SGHVS and CDR2 as FQNEAQ. The CDR3 reads CASSQGQREPNEQFF. DNA for the CDR3: TGTGCCAGCAGCCAGGGCCAGCGGGAGCCCAATGAGCAGTTCTTC.

The genes are TRBV15 and TRBJ2-3; D ambiguous. The CDR3 length is 12 residues. Germline V CDR1 and CDR2: LNHNV, YYDKDF (reference sequence). V was cut by 3 bases and J by 6 bases, with 7 bases left in between. DNA for the CDR3: TGTGCCACCAGCAGGCGCATGGATACGCAGTATTTT. This codes for CATSRRMDTQYF. Full variable domain (remainder filled in from reference TRBV15 and TRBJ2-3): DAMVIQNPRYQVTQFGKPVTLSCSQTLNHNVMYWYQQKSSQAPKLLFHYYDKDFNNEADTPDNFQSRRPNTSFCFLDIRSPGLGDTAMYLCATSRRMDTQYFGPGTRLTVL.

V is TRBV28 and J is TRBJ2-1; D might be TRBD2 (5 bases). Deletions cut 7 bases from V and 10 bases from J, with 23 bases between. Per germline, CDR1 MDHEN and CDR2 SYDVKM. The CDR3 runs to 15 residues. The CDR3 bases are TGTGCCAGCATGTCTCGACGGGATCTGTCGCGCGAGCAGTTCTTC. This gives the protein CASMSRRDLSREQFF.

This chain links TRBV19 with TRBJ2-7; 9 bases fit TRBD2. This CDR3 is 14 amino acids long. J gave up 3 bases and V 8 bases, and 8 bases lay outside the gene matches. Germline V gene sequence: CDR1 LNHDA, CDR2 SQIVND (reference sequence). CDR3 DNA sequence: TGTGCCAGTTCGAGCGGGAGGCGGGTCTACGAGCAGTACTTC. Its protein is CASSSGRRVYEQYF.

V gene TRBV27 combines with J gene TRBJ2-1; 9 bases line up with TRBD1. Germline V CDR1 and CDR2: MNHEY, SMNVEV (reference sequence). The CDR3 contains 12 residues. The J segment lost 16 bases and the V segment lost 4 bases, leaving 8 bases of the junction unmatched. Here the CDR3 reads CASSSLGTGSFF. As DNA, the CDR3 is TGTGCCAGCAGTTCCCTTGGGACAGGGTCCTTCTTC.

The rearrangement joins TRBV18 to TRBJ2-7; the D gene is possibly TRBD1 (5 bases). The V end was cut by 2 bases, the J end by 3 bases, with 5 bases between. The CDR3 contains 12 residues. CDR1 and CDR2 from the germline V gene are KGHSH and LQKENI. The chain's CDR3 is CASSPDSYEQYF. The DNA of the CDR3 is TGTGCCAGCTCACCAGACAGCTACGAGCAGTACTTC.

J is TRBJ2-7 and V is TRBV18; 12 positions agree with TRBD1. Losses at the gene ends were 2 bases for V and 3 bases for J; bases not matched to a gene: 2. CDR3 length: 15 residues. CDR1 and CDR2 from the germline V gene are KGHSH and LQKENI. The CDR3 DNA is TGTGCCAGCTCACCAGGGACAGGGGGCGGCTACGAGCAGTACTTC. Its protein is CASSPGTGGGYEQYF.

With respect to this clone: An end of the junction differs from the germline gene, which may be a read error. V and J are TRBV7-9 and TRBJ1-1, with D possibly TRBD1 on 5 matching bases. Germline lookup yields CDR1 SEHNR and CDR2 FQNEAQ (reference sequence). The CDR3 contains 12 residues. CDR3 nucleotides: TGTTCCAGCAGCTCCACGGACATAGTAGCTTTCTTT. Encoded protein: CSSSSTDIVAFF.